A selection of T cell receptor beta chains follows, all from one sample in a study of human T cells and chemical hapten exposure. TCRdb re-called the RACE reads through MiXCR, storing one row per CDR3 protein. Altogether roughly 380,000 distinct CDR3 sequences are present, nearly 5% being singletons, with the ten largest covering approximately 2.5%. Specimen: whole blood, collected in connection with sensitization to the hapten diphenylcyclopropenone (DPC). These receptors were collected from a woman aged 50 to 60 with alopecia areata. Some clones in this sample may be carry-over from other donors' samples. CDR3s include the opening cysteine and the closing phenylalanine or tryptophan. The D gene is left open where the match is weak. Some rows mark clone size as missing; the rest say once, few, many or name a class of expanded clone.

j_call | d_call | clone_size | v_call | cdr3_aa | cdr3_nt
TRBJ1-6 | TRBD1 | many | TRBV7-8 | CASSLYDRDNSPLHF | TGTGCCAGCAGCTTGTACGACAGGGACAATTCACCCCTCCACTTT
TRBJ1-1 | NA | NA | TRBV6-5 | CASSFYRDTSTEAFF | TGTGCCAGCAGTTTTTACCGGGACACCAGCACTGAAGCTTTCTTT
TRBJ2-1 | TRBD2 | many | TRBV24-1 | CATSETSGSFVYNEQFF | TGTGCCACCAGTGAGACTAGCGGGAGCTTTGTCTACAATGAGCAGTTCTTC
TRBJ1-3 | TRBD1 | many | TRBV11-2 | CASSSGQGDVYTIYF | TGTGCCAGCAGCTCGGGACAGGGGGATGTGTACACCATATATTTT
TRBJ2-1 | TRBD2 | many | TRBV27 | CASSSRTSGRSLSYNEQFF | TGTGCCAGCAGTTCGAGGACTAGCGGGAGGAGTCTTAGCTACAATGAGCAGTTCTTC
TRBJ1-5 | NA | many | TRBV19 | CASSPSGPSGWSNQPQHF | TGTGCCAGTAGTCCCTCGGGACCTTCCGGGTGGAGCAATCAGCCCCAGCATTTT
TRBJ2-3 | NA | many | TRBV10-3 | CAISESSGRGGDTQYF | TGTGCCATCAGTGAGTCGAGCGGCAGGGGAGGGGATACGCAGTATTTT
TRBJ2-5 | TRBD1 | NA | TRBV9 | CASSVGTGLRQETQYF | TGTGCCAGCAGCGTGGGGACAGGGTTGAGGCAAGAGACCCAGTACTTC
TRBJ2-1 | TRBD2 | few | TRBV12-3/TRBV12-4 | CASSSLLTLAGNEQFF | TGTGCCAGCAGTTCCTTACTCACTCTAGCGGGCAATGAGCAGTTCTTC
TRBJ2-7 | NA | many | TRBV28 | CASSPRRFEEQYF | TGTGCCAGCAGTCCCCGACGGTTCGAAGAGCAGTACTTC
TRBJ2-7 | NA | NA | TRBV12-3/TRBV12-4 | CASSFETTEQYF | TGTGCCAGCAGTTTTGAGACGACCGAGCAGTACTTC
TRBJ1-4 | NA | many | TRBV4-1 | CASSRNRINEKLFF | TGCGCCAGCAGCAGAAACCGGATTAATGAAAAACTGTTTTTT
TRBJ2-1 | NA | few | TRBV20-1 | CSVTQSSYNEQFF | TGCAGTGTGACACAGAGCTCCTACAATGAGCAGTTCTTC
TRBJ2-3 | TRBD2 | few | TRBV28 | CASSSTSGPDTQYF | TGTGCCAGCAGTTCGACTAGCGGGCCAGATACGCAGTATTTT
TRBJ1-5 | NA | NA | TRBV5-5 | CASSLRDNNQPQHF | TGTGCCAGCAGCTTAAGGGACAACAATCAGCCCCAGCATTTT
TRBJ1-2 | NA | many | TRBV20-1 | CSAEAYGYTF | TGCAGTGCGGAGGCGTATGGCTACACCTTC
TRBJ2-5 | NA | many | TRBV12-3/TRBV12-4 | CASSLRLEGAETQYF | TGTGCCAGCAGTTTAAGGCTGGAAGGCGCAGAGACCCAGTACTTC
TRBJ2-2 | NA | few | TRBV10-3 | CAISDVGAPNTGELFF | TGTGCCATCAGTGACGTGGGAGCCCCGAACACCGGGGAGCTGTTTTTT
TRBJ1-1 | NA | NA | TRBV5-1 | CASSLSGGGRMSTEAFF | TGCGCCAGCAGCTTGTCTGGGGGCGGCAGGATGAGCACTGAAGCTTTCTTT
TRBJ1-5 | TRBD1 | NA | TRBV12-3/TRBV12-4 | CASSRQGASQPQHF | TGTGCCAGCAGTAGACAGGGGGCGAGTCAGCCCCAGCATTTT
TRBJ2-1 | TRBD2 | few | TRBV27 | CASSFRRESDEQFF | TGTGCCAGCAGTTTTAGGCGGGAGTCCGATGAGCAGTTCTTC
TRBJ2-3 | NA | many | TRBV7-9 | CASSLGLDGDTQYF | TGTGCCAGCAGCCTAGGGCTCGATGGGGATACGCAGTATTTT
TRBJ1-1 | NA | NA | TRBV7-2 | CASSFLQGNEAFF | TGTGCCAGCAGCTTTTTACAGGGAAATGAAGCTTTCTTT
TRBJ2-2 | TRBD1 | few | TRBV6-6 | CASSRTGGRSTGELFF | TGTGCCAGCAGTAGGACAGGGGGAAGAAGCACCGGGGAGCTGTTTTTT
TRBJ2-4 | NA | NA | TRBV20-1 | CSAQHSMVDSNIQYF | TGCAGTGCTCAACACTCAATGGTGGACAGTAACATTCAGTACTTC
TRBJ1-6 | TRBD1 | many | TRBV3-1 | CASSQGTANSPLHF | TGTGCCAGCAGCCAGGGGACAGCGAATTCACCCCTCCACTTT
TRBJ2-5 | NA | NA | TRBV10-3 | CAISDPMGQETQYF | TGTGCCATCAGTGACCCGATGGGACAAGAGACCCAGTACTTC
TRBJ1-1 | TRBD1 | NA | TRBV6-1 | CASNSGGTPSAVAFF | TGTGCCAGCAATTCAGGGGGCACCCCTTCGGCGGTCGCTTTCTTT
TRBJ2-1 | TRBD2 | many | TRBV7-2 | CASSLEPSGGKEQFF | TGTGCCAGCAGCTTAGAGCCTAGCGGGGGAAAGGAGCAGTTCTTC
TRBJ2-7 | TRBD2 | many | TRBV28 | CASTLAGGPSYEQYF | TGTGCCAGCACCCTAGCGGGAGGGCCCTCATACGAGCAGTACTTC
TRBJ1-6 | NA | many | TRBV9 | CASSAGLSPLHF | TGTGCCAGCAGCGCCGGACTATCACCCCTCCACTTT
TRBJ1-3 | TRBD1 | many | TRBV20-1 | CSARTGVSGNTIYF | TGCAGTGCAAGGACAGGAGTCTCTGGAAACACCATATATTTT
TRBJ2-6 | NA | few | TRBV12-3/TRBV12-4 | CASSFAVTGANVLTF | TGTGCCAGCAGTTTTGCGGTGACTGGGGCCAACGTCCTGACTTTC
TRBJ2-3 | TRBD2 | few | TRBV27 | CASSPRGGREQYF | TGTGCCAGCAGTCCACGCGGGGGACGGGAGCAGTATTTT
TRBJ2-2 | TRBD1 | many | TRBV5-1 | CASSTGGNTGELFF | TGCGCCAGCTCTACAGGGGGAAACACCGGGGAGCTGTTTTTT
TRBJ2-3 | TRBD2 | NA | TRBV6-5 | CASSPTSGGDTQYF | TGTGCCAGCAGCCCGACTAGCGGGGGAGATACGCAGTATTTT
TRBJ2-7 | TRBD1 | few | TRBV12-3/TRBV12-4 | CASSKGQTYEQYF | TGTGCCAGCAGTAAGGGACAGACCTACGAGCAGTACTTC
TRBJ1-1 | NA | few | TRBV5-6 | CASSAQVGGTEAFF | TGTGCCAGCAGCGCACAGGTTGGAGGGACTGAAGCTTTCTTT
TRBJ2-7 | TRBD2 | NA | TRBV6-5 | CASRPSGSSGEQYF | TGTGCCAGCAGACCTAGCGGGAGTAGTGGCGAGCAGTACTTC
TRBJ2-7 | NA | NA | TRBV12-5 | CASGLGIYEQYF | TGTGCTAGTGGTTTAGGGATCTACGAGCAGTACTTC
TRBJ2-3 | TRBD2 | many | TRBV6-5 | CASSYTLAGGPLDTQYF | TGTGCCAGCAGTTATACACTAGCGGGAGGGCCCCTCGATACGCAGTATTTT
TRBJ2-1 | NA | many | TRBV20-1 | CSARVGPYNEQFF | TGCAGTGCTAGAGTAGGTCCGTACAATGAGCAGTTCTTC